This T cell receptor beta chain was recorded in a study of blood T cell repertoires in COVID-19. The CDR3 extends over 15 amino acids. Repertoires were generated with immunoSEQ multiplex PCR, while TCRdb's copy carries only in-frame clones and drops some. Here the sample spans around 59,000 clones, just under 90% being singletons. The chain employs TRBV21-1 and TRBJ1-6; the table gives TRBD1 as D, unverified against the DNA. TRBV21-1 is flagged as a pseudogene. This clonotype originated in a man aged 55-75 years with acute or convalescent COVID-19. The source material was peripheral blood. This chain's CDR3 is CASSKGGRYNSPLHF. Written as DNA, the CDR3 is TGTGCCAGCAGCAAAGGGGGGCGGTATAATTCACCCCTCCACTTT.